Presented here are 28 T cell receptor beta chains from one specimen sequenced in a study of blood T cells in healthy people across ages. Next came a second PCR, run for roughly 7 to 12 cycles, which used a sample-barcoded 5' primer along with a J-beta primer mix. TCRdb used MiXCR to reprocess the 5' RACE reads, holding one entry per CDR3 protein. The profile covers over 1,500,000 distinct CDR3 sequences, with about 50% appearing a single time and approximately 2.1% taken by the ten largest. The sequencing input was blood. These receptors came from a woman in her 40s in good health.

The J gene is TRBJ2-5, the V gene TRBV28; D remains unclear. Trimming shortened V by 4 bases and J by 5 bases, and 11 bases separated the two germline ends. In germline, CDR1 is MDHEN, CDR2 SYDVKM. The CDR3 runs 13 residues. The DNA for the CDR3 is TGTGCCAGCAGTTCGCTGCGCTCGGAGACCCAGTACTTC. It yields the protein CASSSLRSETQYF.

The chain recombines TRBV6-5 with TRBJ2-1; TRBD1 aligns across 8 bases. Germline lookup yields CDR1 MNHEY and CDR2 SVGAGI. Trimming at V came to 0 bases and at J to 8 bases, leaving 6 bases not matched to a gene. CDR3 length: 15 residues. CDR3 amino acids: CASSYSRTGIDEQFF. DNA of the CDR3: TGTGCCAGCAGTTACTCGAGGACAGGGATCGATGAGCAGTTCTTC.

V gene TRBV6-1 combines with J gene TRBJ1-1; D not certain. Germline V gives CDR1 MNHNS, CDR2 SASEGT. This CDR3 is built from 15 residues. Trimming pared 2 bases from V and 2 bases from J, leaving 12 bases between. The CDR3: CASSERGIYNTEAFF. The CDR3 DNA reads TGTGCCAGCAGTGAAAGAGGAATCTACAACACTGAAGCTTTCTTT.

This clonotype was observed once. V and J are TRBV7-8 and TRBJ2-7; 8 bases are a match to TRBD2. This CDR3 is built from 16 residues. V was pared by 4 bases and J by 0 bases, with 8 bases of the junction left unmatched. Germline assignment: CDR1 SGHVS and CDR2 FQNEAQ. The CDR3: CASSSTSGRSSYEQYF. CDR3 bases: TGTGCCAGCAGCTCCACTAGCGGCAGGAGCTCCTACGAGCAGTACTTC.

The chain couples TRBV7-2 to TRBJ1-5; 11 bases match TRBD1. The V gene end was trimmed by 5 bases and the J gene end by 3 bases; junction bases not matched to a gene: 6. From germline, CDR1 is SGHTA and CDR2 FQGNSA. The CDR3 has 16 residues. CDR3 nucleotide sequence: TGTGCCAGCAGCCTCCGGACAGGGGGCGTCAATCAGCCCCAGCATTTT. Residues: CASSLRTGGVNQPQHF.

This rearrangement joins TRBV25-1 to TRBJ1-4; D might be TRBD1 (6 bases). CDR3 size: 15 residues. Germline V gives CDR1 MGHDK, CDR2 SYGVNS. Trimming stripped 5 bases from V and 8 bases from J, with 18 bases between. The CDR3 region has the DNA TGTGCCAGCAGTCTACAGGGAAGATGGATAGAAAAACTGTTTTTT. Translation gives CASSLQGRWIEKLFF.

This clonotype was counted a few times. The CDR3 coding sequence is TGTGCCAGCAGTTTCCCCCAGAGGGAGCAGTACTTC. This codes for CASSFPQREQYF. The rearrangement links TRBV12-3 or TRBV12-4 to TRBJ2-7; D call uncertain. CDR3 length equals 12 residues. V lost 3 bases and J lost 7, with 10 bases in between.

This clonotype was detected a few times. V gene TRBV20-1 combines with J gene TRBJ2-7; 11 bases fit TRBD2. V shed 6 bases and J 1 base; nucleotides not matched to a gene: 11. This CDR3 is 16 amino acids long. Germline CDR1 reads DFQATT; CDR2 reads SNEGSKA (reference sequence). This CDR3 is CSASGPSSGGSYEQYF. Written as DNA, the CDR3 is TGCAGTGCCAGTGGGCCCTCTAGCGGGGGGTCCTACGAGCAGTACTTC.

V and J are TRBV12-3 or TRBV12-4 and TRBJ1-2; TRBD1 matches 7 bases. The CDR3 is made up of 14 amino acids. V dropped 5 bases and J dropped 4; count of bases not matched to a gene: 7. The CDR3: CASSTGVRPYGYTF. CDR3 bases: TGTGCCAGCAGTACAGGGGTACGGCCCTATGGCTACACCTTC.

This clonotype was recorded a few times. The chain is built from TRBV28 and TRBJ2-1, with a weak D call TRBD1 (6 bases). The CDR3 is made up of 13 amino acids. With 8 bases removed from V and 3 bases from J, the gap between germline ends came to 11 bases. CDR1 and CDR2 from the germline V gene are MDHEN and SYDVKM. This CDR3 reads CASGDTVYNEQFF. CDR3 sequence (DNA): TGTGCCAGCGGGGACACAGTCTACAATGAGCAGTTCTTC. The variable domain in full, with the rest retrieved from reference TRBV28 and TRBJ2-1, is DVKVTQSSRYLVKRTGEKVFLECVQDMDHENMFWYRQDPGLGLRLIYFSYDVKMKEKGDIPEGYSVSREKKERFSLILESASTNQTSMYLCASGDTVYNEQFFGPGTRLTVL.

The chain employs TRBV3-1 and TRBJ2-5, with D perhaps matching TRBD2 (6 bases). The CDR3 spans 16 residues. The germline V gene encodes CDR1 LGHDT and CDR2 YNNKEL (reference sequence). Trimming cost V 5 bases and J 2 bases, with 18 bases left between them. CDR3 sequence (DNA): TGTGCCAGCAGCTACCCTATTGGGGGGTTTCAAGAGACCCAGTACTTC. The encoded protein is CASSYPIGGFQETQYF.

The chain carries TRBV7-9 and TRBJ2-5, with TRBD2 as a possible D gene (6 bases). The CDR3 spans 14 residues. Germline CDR1 is SEHNR and CDR2 is FQNEAQ (reference sequence). V gave up 3 bases and J gave up 2 bases, with 10 bases separating them. The CDR3 sequence is CASSFSGRQETQYF. The CDR3 DNA reads as TGTGCCAGCAGCTTCAGTGGGAGGCAAGAGACCCAGTACTTC. The full variable domain, completed using reference TRBV7-9 and TRBJ2-5, is DTGVSQNPRHKITKRGQNVTFRCDPISEHNRLYWYRQTLGQGPEFLTYFQNEAQLEKSRLLSDRFSAERPKGSFSTLEIQRTEQGDSAMYLCASSFSGRQETQYFGPGTRLLVL.

CDR3: CASSLYGSGGAGEQFF. The CDR3 DNA reads as TGTGCCAGCAGCTTATACGGGAGCGGGGGGGCTGGGGAGCAGTTCTTC. V and J are TRBV7-2 and TRBJ2-1, with 10 nucleotides matching TRBD2. CDR1 is SGHTA, CDR2 FQGNSA, per germline. This CDR3 region has 16 residues. Losses at the gene ends were 2 bases for V and 10 bases for J; bases not matched to a gene: 11.

This clonotype has just one count. This rearrangement joins TRBV7-2 to TRBJ2-2; possibly TRBD1 or TRBD2 for D (5 bases each). This CDR3 region has 17 residues. The V end lost 5 bases, the J end lost 2 bases, and 18 bases lay between the germline ends. CDR1 and CDR2 from the germline V gene are SGHTA and FQGNSA. CDR3 in amino acids: CASSQKWGYPNTGELFF. CDR3 nucleotide sequence: TGTGCCAGCAGCCAAAAGTGGGGGTATCCCAACACCGGGGAGCTGTTTTTT. Looking up the rest from reference TRBV7-2 and TRBJ2-2 gives the full variable domain: GAGVSQSPSNKVTEKGKDVELRCDPISGHTALYWYRQSLGQGLEFLIYFQGNSAPDKSGLPSDRFSAERTGGSVSTLTIQRTQQEDSAVYLCASSQKWGYPNTGELFFGEGSRLTVL.

The gene calls are TRBV20-1 and TRBJ2-1; 9 bases line up with TRBD1. With 0 bases clipped from V and 4 bases from J, the junction kept 7 bases outside the gene matches. This CDR3 is built from 16 residues. Germline V gene lookup returns CDR1 DFQATT and CDR2 SNEGSKA (reference sequence). The CDR3 DNA is TGCAGTGCTAGAGATTTCGGACAGGGGTTATACAATGAGCAGTTCTTC. Its translation: CSARDFGQGLYNEQFF.

Written as DNA, the CDR3 is TGTGCCAGCAGTTTACCGAGACGGCACTACGAGCAGTACTTC. Translating gives CASSLPRRHYEQYF. This chain uses TRBV27 with TRBJ2-4, with D unresolved. The DNA matches TRBJ2-7 better at its end, which makes the J call doubtful. Germline lookup yields CDR1 MNHEY and CDR2 SMNVEV (reference sequence). This CDR3 spans 14 amino acids.

This clonotype was seen a few times. This CDR3 reads CASSQAGASGPEETQYF. DNA of the CDR3: TGTGCCAGCAGCCAAGCAGGGGCTAGCGGGCCAGAAGAGACCCAGTACTTC. This sequence joins TRBV3-1 and TRBJ2-7; 8 bases match TRBD2. The end of the DNA fits TRBJ2-5 better, so the J call may be wrong. The CDR3 is made up of 17 amino acids. From germline, CDR1 is LGHDT and CDR2 YNNKEL (reference sequence).

This clonotype came up once. This sequence joins TRBV3-1 and TRBJ2-2; D gene uncertain. This CDR3 region has 15 residues. Trimming removed 1 base at V and 6 bases at J, with 12 bases between. The germline gives CDR1 LGHDT, CDR2 YNNKEL (reference sequence). In nucleotides, the CDR3 is TGTGCCAGCAGCCAAGGGGCCCTTCACGCCGGGGAGCTGTTTTTT. As protein: CASSQGALHAGELFF.

V and J are TRBV20-1 and TRBJ1-5; D may be TRBD1 (6 bases). Trimming shortened V by 0 bases and J by 1 base, and 16 bases separated the two germline ends. The germline V gene has CDR1 DFQATT and CDR2 SNEGSKA (reference sequence). There are 17 residues in the CDR3. The CDR3 loop reads CSARDPGGATSNQPQHF. The CDR3 bases are TGCAGTGCTAGAGACCCCGGGGGGGCGACAAGCAATCAGCCCCAGCATTTT.

This chain uses TRBV27 with TRBJ2-5; 13 bases match TRBD2. The V gene end was trimmed by 6 bases and the J gene end by 3 bases; junction bases not matched to a gene: 19. The CDR3 totals 20 residues. Per germline, CDR1 MNHEY and CDR2 SMNVEV (reference sequence). In nucleotides, the CDR3 is TGTGCCAGCAGCCCTTCCCGACTAGCGGGGGGTCTAGGGGACAAAGAGACCCAGTACTTC. This translates into CASSPSRLAGGLGDKETQYF.

The CDR3 sequence is CASSYSNRGIGELFF. DNA of the CDR3: TGTGCCAGCAGTTACTCCAACAGAGGGATCGGGGAGCTGTTTTTT. The V gene is TRBV6-5, the J gene TRBJ2-2, with D perhaps TRBD2 (5 bases). V lost 0 bases and J lost 7, with 12 bases in between. Germline-derived CDR1 and CDR2 are MNHEY and SVGAGI. The CDR3 runs 15 residues.

This clonotype has only a few counts. A much more abundant neighbour one base away suggests this may be a read error. This sequence joins TRBV4-3 and TRBJ2-1, with D maybe TRBD1 (5 bases). TRBJ2-7 explains the end of the DNA better; the J call may be wrong. The germline CDR1 and CDR2 sequences are LGHNA and YSLEER. The CDR3 length is 14 residues. The CDR3 protein is CASSPTTVGNEQYF. The DNA for the CDR3 is TGCGCCAGCAGCCCGACGACAGTGGGGAATGAGCAGTACTTC.

The chain employs TRBV4-3 and TRBJ2-6, with D possibly being TRBD1 (6 bases). CDR1 and CDR2 from the germline V gene are LGHNA and YSLEER. V shed 0 bases and J shed 0 bases, with 12 bases lying between them. The CDR3 spans 18 residues. CDR3 in amino acids: CASSQESGQFSGANVLTF. In DNA, the CDR3 is TGCGCCAGCAGCCAAGAATCCGGACAGTTCTCTGGGGCCAACGTCCTGACTTTC.

The chain couples TRBV7-6 to TRBJ2-5; D gene uncertain. The DNA matches TRBJ2-7 better at its end, which makes the J call doubtful. Per the germline V gene, CDR1 is SGHVS and CDR2 is FNYEAQ. This CDR3 region has 13 residues. The CDR3 region is CASSPRLLGEQYF. The CDR3 region has the DNA TGTGCCAGCAGTCCCCGTCTCCTTGGCGAGCAGTACTTC.

V usage is TRBV25-1 and J usage is TRBJ2-3; D may be TRBD2 (6 bases). Between the trimmed V and J ends, which lost 4 bases and 1 base, there was a span of 15 bases. Germline V gene sequence: CDR1 MGHDK, CDR2 SYGVNS. The CDR3 consists of 16 residues. The CDR3 region has the DNA TGTGCCAGCAGTGCTAGACTGGCGGGGCGCACAGATACGCAGTATTTT. It is translated as CASSARLAGRTDTQYF.

The V call is TRBV5-1, the J call TRBJ2-5; perhaps TRBD1 as D (6 bases). Trimming pared 3 bases from V and 4 bases from J, leaving 16 bases between. The germline gives CDR1 SGHRS, CDR2 YFSETQ. There are 15 residues in the CDR3. Written as DNA, the CDR3 is TGCGCCAGCAGCTCCACAGGGTATAGAGGAGAGACCCAGTACTTC. Encoded protein: CASSSTGYRGETQYF.

This chain links TRBV10-3 with TRBJ2-5; TRBD2 might be the D (5 bases). With the DNA end fitting TRBJ2-7 better, the J assignment may be wrong. The CDR3 totals 13 residues. Germline CDR1 is ENHRY and CDR2 is SYGVKD. CDR3 sequence (DNA): TGTGCCATCAGGGACGAGGGATCCCACGAGCAGTACTTC. Its translation is CAIRDEGSHEQYF.

This clonotype came up a few times. This sequence joins TRBV29-1 and TRBJ2-1; 9 positions match TRBD2. This CDR3 is 14 amino acids long. CDR1 is SQVTM, CDR2 ANQGSEA, per germline. V lost 6 bases to trimming and J lost 7 bases; unmatched junction nucleotides: 10. The CDR3 loop is CSVGTSMLGNEQFF. The CDR3 DNA reads TGCAGCGTCGGGACTAGCATGTTGGGTAATGAGCAGTTCTTC.